This T cell receptor (beta chain) was captured in a study of response to subunit inactivated influenza vaccine. Study-level points and caveats: It was suggested by the authors that few new T cells are recruited by each seasonal influenza vaccination.

This clonotype turned up a few times. The target antigen is unknown. A much more abundant neighbour one base away suggests this may be a read error. This CDR3 has 11 amino acids. CDR1 and CDR2 (germline): MDHEN, SYDVKM. V lost 5 bases and J 4 bases, leaving 6 bases between the germline ends. TCRdb called the RT-PCR reads again in MiXCR, with one record for every CDR3 protein. The sample lists hundreds of thousands of distinct CDR3 sequences, approximately 7.6% occurring once. The TCR was taken from a man between 50 and 69 years old who received an inactivated influenza vaccine. The gene calls are TRBV28 and TRBJ2-7; no clear D. Specimen: PBMCs from blood, collected 23 months after vaccination. The CDR3 loop reads CASSVEYEQYF. The CDR3 DNA sequence: TGTGCCAGCAGTGTAGAATACGAGCAGTACTTC. The full variable domain, with the rest looked up from reference TRBV28 and TRBJ2-7, is DVKVTQSSRYLVKRTGEKVFLECVQDMDHENMFWYRQDPGLGLRLIYFSYDVKMKEKGDIPEGYSVSREKKERFSLILESASTNQTSMYLCASSVEYEQYFGPGTRLTVT.